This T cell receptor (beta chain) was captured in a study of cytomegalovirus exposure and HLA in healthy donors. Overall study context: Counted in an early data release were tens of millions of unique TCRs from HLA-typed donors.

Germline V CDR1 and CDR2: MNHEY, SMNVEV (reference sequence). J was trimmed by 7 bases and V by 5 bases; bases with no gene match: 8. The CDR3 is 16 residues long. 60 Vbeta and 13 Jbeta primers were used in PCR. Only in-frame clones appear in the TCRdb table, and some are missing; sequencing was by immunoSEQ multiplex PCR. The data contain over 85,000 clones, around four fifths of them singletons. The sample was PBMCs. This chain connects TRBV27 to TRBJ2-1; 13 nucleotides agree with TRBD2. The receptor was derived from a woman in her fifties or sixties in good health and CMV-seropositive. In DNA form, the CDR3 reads TGTGCCAGCAGTCGTCTTTGGACTAGCGGGAGTAATGAGCAGTTCTTC. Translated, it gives CASSRLWTSGSNEQFF.